Below are 23 T cell receptor beta chains sequenced from a single sample in a study of T cells after yellow fever vaccination. TCRdb independently ran MiXCR on the 5' RACE reads; one entry per CDR3 protein. The sample holds under 400,000 distinct CDR3 sequences, 11% seen once. The sequenced sample was PBMCs, obtained on the day of the first yellow fever vaccination. All receptors come from a man younger than 30 who received the YFV17D yellow fever vaccine.

This chain links TRBV12-3 or TRBV12-4 with TRBJ2-7, with no clear D. This CDR3 has 13 amino acids. Trimming took 3 bases from V and 5 from J, leaving 11 bases between them. The CDR3 nucleotides are TGTGCCAGCAGTTTTTCCAGGAGAAACGAGCAGTACGTC. As protein: CASSFSRRNEQYV.

This clonotype was seen many times. This chain links TRBV5-1 with TRBJ1-2; no definite D call. CDR1 SGHRS and CDR2 YFSETQ come from the germline V gene. V shed 0 bases and J shed 6 bases, with 12 bases lying between them. This CDR3 comprises 14 residues. The CDR3 is CASSLGRSEDGYTF. As DNA, the CDR3 is TGCGCCAGCAGCTTGGGCAGGTCAGAGGATGGCTACACCTTC. The full variable domain, completed using reference TRBV5-1 and TRBJ1-2, is KAGVTQTPRYLIKTRGQQVTLSCSPISGHRSVSWYQQTPGQGLQFLFEYFSETQRNKGNFPGRFSGRQFSNSRSEMNVSTLELGDSALYLCASSLGRSEDGYTFGSGTRLTVV.

In this sample, this clonotype turned up a few times. The chain has TRBV24-1 and TRBJ2-2; TRBD1 agrees at 8 bases. This CDR3 is 18 amino acids long. Germline CDR1 KGHDR, CDR2 SFDVKD. V lost 4 bases and J lost 0; bases outside the gene matches: 9. The CDR3 bases are TGTGCCACCAGTGAATTTACGACAGGGGCCACGAACACCGGGGAGCTGTTTTTT. Protein product: CATSEFTTGATNTGELFF.

This clonotype was found a few times. V is TRBV5-6 and J is TRBJ2-3; 9 bases agree with TRBD2. This CDR3 has 14 residues. Looked up from germline, CDR1 is SGHDT and CDR2 is YYEEEE. The ends lost 5 bases at V and 1 base at J; junction bases unmatched: 2. The CDR3 region has the DNA TGTGCCAGCAGATCTAGCGGGGGCACAGATACGCAGTATTTT. Protein sequence: CASRSSGGTDTQYF.

This sequence joins TRBV5-1 and TRBJ1-5; no firm D call. The CDR3 has 14 residues. CDR1 is SGHRS, CDR2 YFSETQ, per germline. Between the trimmed V and J ends, which lost 0 bases and 5 bases, there was a span of 9 bases. The CDR3 nucleotides are TGCGCCAGCAGCTTGGGAGGGTCATATCAGCCCCAGCATTTT. Protein product: CASSLGGSYQPQHF.

This clonotype showed up just a few times. The chain is built from TRBV10-1 and TRBJ2-1; D might be TRBD1 (6 bases). Trimming left V 5 bases short and J 2 bases short, with 16 bases between. There are 16 residues in the CDR3. CDR1 WNHNN and CDR2 SYGVQD come from the germline V gene (reference sequence). For the CDR3, the DNA is TGCGCCAGCAGTAGGTACAGGGACCTTACCTACAATGAGCAGTTCTTC. Its translation: CASSRYRDLTYNEQFF.

This clonotype was counted only a few times. CDR3 nucleotide sequence: TGCAGTGCTAGAGGGGGTTTAAGTTACGAGCAGTACTTC. Its protein product is CSARGGLSYEQYF. The rearrangement links TRBV20-1 to TRBJ2-7; D call uncertain. The V gene lost 1 base and the J gene lost 4 bases, with 11 bases spanning the gap. The CDR3 runs 13 residues. In germline, CDR1 is DFQATT, CDR2 SNEGSKA (reference sequence).

The V and J genes are TRBV28 and TRBJ2-5, with D tentatively TRBD2 (6 bases). CDR3 length equals 12 residues. The ends were cut back, 8 bases at V and 5 bases at J, with 12 bases in the middle. Germline V gene data show CDR1 as MDHEN and CDR2 as SYDVKM. The CDR3 region is CASGLGGETQYF. CDR3 DNA: TGTGCCAGCGGTCTTGGGGGGGAGACCCAGTACTTC.

The chain employs TRBV4-1 and TRBJ2-1, with TRBD2 identical over 11 bases. The V gene's germline CDR1 is MGHRA and CDR2 YSYEKL. V gave up 0 bases and J gave up 6 bases; unmatched junction bases: 13. The CDR3 length is 19 residues. The CDR3 sequence: CASSQDKGTGGLAGNEQFF. The CDR3 bases are TGCGCCAGCAGCCAAGATAAGGGTACCGGAGGACTAGCGGGCAATGAGCAGTTCTTC.

This clonotype turned up a few times. The chain couples TRBV5-1 to TRBJ2-3, with 9 bases that match TRBD2. V trimming: 0 bases; J trimming: 3 bases; junction bases outside the gene matches: 8. The CDR3 consists of 17 residues. Germline V CDR1 and CDR2: SGHRS, YFSETQ. CDR3 protein: CASSLAGTSKGTDTQYF. The DNA of the CDR3 is TGCGCCAGCAGCTTGGCCGGGACTAGCAAAGGGACAGATACGCAGTATTTT. Full variable domain (rest looked up from reference TRBV5-1 and TRBJ2-3): KAGVTQTPRYLIKTRGQQVTLSCSPISGHRSVSWYQQTPGQGLQFLFEYFSETQRNKGNFPGRFSGRQFSNSRSEMNVSTLELGDSALYLCASSLAGTSKGTDTQYFGPGTRLTVL.

Comments on this clonotype: Germline and junction disagree at one end, which may indicate a read error. V is TRBV20-1 and J is TRBJ1-3; unclear D gene. This CDR3 comprises 14 residues. Germline V lookup: CDR1 DFQATT, CDR2 SNEGSKA (reference sequence). CDR3 loop: CSAPRSSSGNSIYF. The CDR3 DNA is TGCAGTGCCCCGAGAAGTTCCTCTGGAAACTCCATATATTTT.

This clonotype was detected a few times. The chain carries TRBV20-1 and TRBJ2-3; 7 positions match TRBD2. CDR1 is DFQATT, CDR2 SNEGSKA, per germline (reference sequence). The length of the CDR3 is 15 residues. V gave up 3 bases and J gave up 6 bases; unmatched junction bases: 12. Here the CDR3 reads CSASRGGDSEDTQYF. The CDR3 nucleotides are TGCAGTGCTAGCCGCGGGGGAGATTCTGAGGATACGCAGTATTTT.

This clonotype was counted ten times or more. The chain employs TRBV7-2 and TRBJ2-5; D ambiguous. V lost 10 bases, J lost 0 bases, and 12 bases lay in between. This CDR3 spans 13 amino acids. The germline V gene has CDR1 SGHTA and CDR2 FQGNSA. The CDR3 nucleotides read TGTGCCACGACCTCGAGCAACCAAGAGACCCAGTACTTC. Encoded protein: CATTSSNQETQYF.

This CDR3 reads CASSGGTVQETQYF. Here the CDR3 DNA reads TGTGCCAGCAGCGGAGGGACGGTCCAAGAGACCCAGTACTTC. The gene calls are TRBV12-3 or TRBV12-4 and TRBJ2-5; weak D call: TRBD2 (6 bases). The length of the CDR3 is 14 residues. Trimming pared 6 bases from V and 1 base from J, leaving 12 bases between.

The genes are TRBV6-1 and TRBJ1-2, with D possibly being TRBD1 (5 bases). CDR3 size: 15 residues. V lost 6 bases, J lost 2 bases, and 16 bases lay in between. The germline V gene has CDR1 MNHNS and CDR2 SASEGT. The CDR3 DNA follows: TGTGCCAGCAGCCGCTCGGGGGGGGGAAACTATGGCTACACCTTC. Protein: CASSRSGGGNYGYTF.

This clonotype was seen only a few times. J is TRBJ2-5 and V is TRBV6-2 or TRBV6-3, with D perhaps TRBD1 or TRBD2 (5 bases each). Germline loops: CDR1 MNHEY, CDR2 SVGEGT. The CDR3 loop spans 14 amino acids. Trimming pared 8 bases from V and 2 bases from J, leaving 15 bases between. This CDR3 is CASVTGGGQETQYF. For the CDR3, the DNA is TGTGCCAGCGTCACCGGTGGGGGTCAAGAGACCCAGTACTTC.

This clonotype has more than one count but fewer than ten. V gene TRBV27 combines with J gene TRBJ2-7, with 10 bases fitting TRBD1. CDR3 length: 14 amino acids. In germline, CDR1 is MNHEY, CDR2 SMNVEV (reference sequence). Germline trimming cut 6 bases from V and 7 bases from J; bases unmatched to any gene: 9. As DNA, the CDR3 is TGTGCCAGCAGCCCCGGGACAGGGGTAGGGGAGCAGTACTTC. Translating gives CASSPGTGVGEQYF.

The V and J genes are TRBV4-1 and TRBJ2-3, with TRBD2 matching 7 bases. This CDR3 comprises 15 residues. Per germline, CDR1 MGHRA and CDR2 YSYEKL. The V segment lost 3 bases and the J segment 4 bases; nucleotides outside the gene matches: 7. The CDR3 nucleotides read TGCGCCAGCAGCCAGGGCGGGGGAGGATCAGATACGCAGTATTTT. Protein product: CASSQGGGGSDTQYF.

This clonotype was observed a few times. This rearrangement joins TRBV19 to TRBJ1-5; maybe TRBD1 (5 bases). CDR1 and CDR2 (germline): LNHDA, SQIVND (reference sequence). The CDR3 length is 13 residues. The germline V and J ends were trimmed by 3 bases and 7 bases, with 10 bases remaining between them. As DNA, the CDR3 is TGTGCCAGTAGTATGACAGTCCAACAGCCCCAGCATTTT. It codes for CASSMTVQQPQHF.

This clonotype is a singleton in its sample. This chain links TRBV5-6 with TRBJ1-4; D unresolved. Germline CDR1 is SGHDT and CDR2 is YYEEEE. This CDR3 has 16 residues. V was trimmed by 1 base and J by 5 bases, leaving 15 bases between them. The CDR3 region is CASSLLKNTENEKLFF. CDR3 bases: TGTGCCAGCAGCTTGCTCAAAAATACGGAAAATGAAAAACTGTTTTTT.

The chain carries TRBV5-1 and TRBJ2-2, with TRBD2 matching 14 bases. The V gene end was trimmed by 6 bases and the J gene end by 1 base; junction bases not matched to a gene: 2. CDR3 length: 16 residues. Germline assignment: CDR1 SGHRS and CDR2 YFSETQ. CDR3 nucleotides: TGCGCCAGCAACGGACTAGCGGGGGGGAACACCGGGGAGCTGTTTTTT. This sequence encodes CASNGLAGGNTGELFF.

This clonotype was detected only a few times. J is TRBJ1-1 and V is TRBV20-1; D remains unclear. Trimming cost V 5 bases and J 1 base, with 11 bases left between them. Per germline, CDR1 DFQATT and CDR2 SNEGSKA (reference sequence). The CDR3 consists of 13 residues. The CDR3 DNA is TGCAGTGCTGCCCCCGGTGCGAACACTGAAGCTTTCTTT. It yields the protein CSAAPGANTEAFF.

This chain connects TRBV5-1 to TRBJ2-3, with a possible D match to TRBD2 (6 bases). This CDR3 is built from 13 residues. Trimming cost V 6 bases and J 2 bases, with 10 bases left between them. The V gene's germline CDR1 is SGHRS and CDR2 YFSETQ. The CDR3 nucleotides are TGCGCCAGCAATCCGGGAGACACAGATACGCAGTATTTT. It encodes CASNPGDTDTQYF.